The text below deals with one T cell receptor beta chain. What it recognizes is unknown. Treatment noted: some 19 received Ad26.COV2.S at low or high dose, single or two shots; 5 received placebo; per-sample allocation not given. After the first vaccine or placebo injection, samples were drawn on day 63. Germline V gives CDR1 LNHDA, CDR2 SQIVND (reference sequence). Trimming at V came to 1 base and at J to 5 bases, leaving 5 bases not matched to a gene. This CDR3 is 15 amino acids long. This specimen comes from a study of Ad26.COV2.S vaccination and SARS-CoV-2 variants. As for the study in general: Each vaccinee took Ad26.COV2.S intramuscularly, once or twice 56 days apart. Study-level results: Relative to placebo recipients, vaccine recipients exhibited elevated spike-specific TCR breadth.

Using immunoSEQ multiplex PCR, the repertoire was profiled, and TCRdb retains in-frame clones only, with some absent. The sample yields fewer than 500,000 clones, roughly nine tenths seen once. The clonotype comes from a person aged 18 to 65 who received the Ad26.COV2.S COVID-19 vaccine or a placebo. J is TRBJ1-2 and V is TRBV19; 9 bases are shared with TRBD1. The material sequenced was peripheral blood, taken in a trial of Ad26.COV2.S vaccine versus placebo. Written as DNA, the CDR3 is TGTGCCAGTAGTATAGCGACAGGGGGGTATTATGGCTACACCTTC. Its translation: CASSIATGGYYGYTF.